The 8 T cell receptor beta chains given below trace back to one sample, sequenced in a study of T cell clonotyping in hematopoietic cell transplantation. The data were produced by immunoSEQ multiplex PCR, yet TCRdb's version contains in-frame clones alone and is incomplete. Of a few thousand clones listed, approximately 94% were seen once; the top ten hold approximately 6.3%. The sample in question was PBMCs, obtained 180 days after allogeneic stem cell transplant. The receptor set was obtained from a male patient between 60 and 69 years old who had an allogeneic stem cell transplant from a related donor, so the T cells may come from the graft donor. Some clones in this sample may be carry-over from other donors' samples.

The chain is built from TRBV4-1 and TRBJ1-1, with TRBD1 as a possible D gene (6 bases). V dropped 4 bases and J dropped 4 bases, with 10 bases sitting between them. CDR1 and CDR2 from the germline V gene are MGHRA and YSYEKL. The CDR3 totals 13 residues. The CDR3 coding sequence is TGCGCCAGCAGCCGGGGGGCTAGCACTGAAGCTTTCTTT. It translates to CASSRGASTEAFF.

CDR3 sequence (DNA): TGTGCCAGCAGCCATGGGACTCACAATGAGCAGTTCTTC. The encoded protein is CASSHGTHNEQFF. V gene TRBV7-8 combines with J gene TRBJ2-1, with TRBD2 as a possible D gene (6 bases). The germline V gene encodes CDR1 SGHVS and CDR2 FQNEAQ. The CDR3 spans 13 residues. V was shortened by 5 bases and J by 5 bases, with 10 bases between the two germline ends.

V is TRBV30 and J is TRBJ1-2, with no clear D. The CDR3 sequence is 12 residues long. Trimming took off 4 bases at V and 9 bases at J, with 15 bases between the two ends. Per germline, CDR1 GTSNPN and CDR2 SVGIG (reference sequence). The chain's CDR3 is CAWNTAGRSYTF. CDR3 nucleotide sequence: TGTGCCTGGAATACGGCCGGGAGGAGCTACACCTTC. Using reference TRBV30 and TRBJ1-2 for the parts outside the CDR3, the full variable domain is SQTIHQWPATLVQPVGSPLSLECTVEGTSNPNLYWYRQAAGRGLQLLFYSVGIGQISSEVPQNLSASRPQDRQFILSSKKLLLSDSGFYLCAWNTAGRSYTFGSGTRLTVV.

This clone was counted once. The V and J genes are TRBV30 and TRBJ1-3; no reliable D call. The germline gives CDR1 GTSNPN, CDR2 SVGIG (reference sequence). V dropped 4 bases and J dropped 0 bases, with 13 bases sitting between them. The CDR3 is made up of 15 amino acids. The CDR3 protein is CAWMPSRSSGNTIYF. CDR3 DNA sequence: TGTGCCTGGATGCCCAGCCGCTCCTCTGGAAACACCATATATTTT. Supplemented by reference TRBV30 and TRBJ1-3, the full variable domain reads SQTIHQWPATLVQPVGSPLSLECTVEGTSNPNLYWYRQAAGRGLQLLFYSVGIGQISSEVPQNLSASRPQDRQFILSSKKLLLSDSGFYLCAWMPSRSSGNTIYFGEGSWLTVV.

The genes are TRBV4-2 and TRBJ2-5; D possibly matches TRBD1 or TRBD2 (5 bases each). Germline V gives CDR1 LGHNA, CDR2 YNFKEQ. The CDR3 loop spans 16 amino acids. V shed 3 bases and J shed 5 bases, with 19 bases lying between them. In DNA form, the CDR3 reads TGTGCCAGCAGCCATGTCCTATTGGGGGTGGGGGAGACCCAGTACTTC. Translated: CASSHVLLGVGETQYF.

V and J are TRBV5-6 and TRBJ1-1; TRBD1 might be the D (5 bases). V was shortened by 4 bases and J by 4 bases, with 23 bases between the two germline ends. CDR3 length equals 17 residues. CDR1 and CDR2 from the germline V gene are SGHDT and YYEEEE. The DNA of the CDR3 is TGTGCCAGCAGCCCGGGAGCCTCTGGGGGTGGGTCCACTGAAGCTTTCTTT. Translated: CASSPGASGGGSTEAFF.

V gene TRBV5-6 combines with J gene TRBJ1-6; D is uncertain. Per germline, CDR1 SGHDT and CDR2 YYEEEE. There are 14 residues in the CDR3. Trimming pared 0 bases from V and 7 bases from J, leaving 8 bases between. The CDR3, as DNA: TGTGCCAGCAGCTTGGGGGCAGAGAATTCACCCCTCCACTTT. Residues: CASSLGAENSPLHF.

This chain uses TRBV7-9 with TRBJ2-5, with 9 bases aligning to TRBD2. CDR1 SEHNR and CDR2 FQNEAQ come from the germline V gene (reference sequence). The CDR3 is 15 amino acids. Trimming took 5 bases from V and 4 from J; bases not matched to a gene: 8. The CDR3 sequence is CASSPKFSGGETQYF. CDR3 DNA: TGTGCCAGCAGCCCCAAGTTTAGCGGGGGAGAGACCCAGTACTTC.